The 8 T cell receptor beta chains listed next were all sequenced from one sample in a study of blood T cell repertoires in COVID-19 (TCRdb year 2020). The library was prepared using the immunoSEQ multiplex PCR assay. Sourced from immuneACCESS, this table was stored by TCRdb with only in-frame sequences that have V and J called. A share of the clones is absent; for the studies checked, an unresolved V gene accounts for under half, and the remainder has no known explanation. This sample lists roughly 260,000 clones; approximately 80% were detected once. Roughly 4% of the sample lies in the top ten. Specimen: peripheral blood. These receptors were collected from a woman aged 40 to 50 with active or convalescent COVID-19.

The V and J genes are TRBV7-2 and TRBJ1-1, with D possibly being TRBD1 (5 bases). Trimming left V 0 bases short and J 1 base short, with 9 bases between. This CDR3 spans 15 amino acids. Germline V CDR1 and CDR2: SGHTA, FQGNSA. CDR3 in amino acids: CASSLAGGGNTEAFF. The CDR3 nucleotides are TGTGCCAGCAGCTTAGCGGGGGGAGGGAACACTGAAGCTTTCTTT.

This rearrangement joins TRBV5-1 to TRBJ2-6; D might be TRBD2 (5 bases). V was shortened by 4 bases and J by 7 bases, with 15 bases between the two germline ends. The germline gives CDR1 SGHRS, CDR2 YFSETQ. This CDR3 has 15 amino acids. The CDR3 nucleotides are TGCGCCAGCAGCCCCGGGGAAGGGCACGCCAACGTCCTGACTTTC. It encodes CASSPGEGHANVLTF.

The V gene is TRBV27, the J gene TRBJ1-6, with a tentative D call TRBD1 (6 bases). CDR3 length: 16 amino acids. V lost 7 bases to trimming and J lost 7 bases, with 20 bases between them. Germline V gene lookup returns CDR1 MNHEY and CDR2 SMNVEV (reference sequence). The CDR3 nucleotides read TGTGCCAGCACCCGGGGGCCGGGAGGCGGGAATTCACCCCTCCACTTT. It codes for CASTRGPGGGNSPLHF.

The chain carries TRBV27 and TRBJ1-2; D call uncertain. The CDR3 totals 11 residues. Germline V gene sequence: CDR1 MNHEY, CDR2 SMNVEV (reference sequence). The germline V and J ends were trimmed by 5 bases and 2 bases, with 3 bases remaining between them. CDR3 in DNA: TGTGCCAGCAGTCTCAACTATGGCTACACCTTC. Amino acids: CASSLNYGYTF.

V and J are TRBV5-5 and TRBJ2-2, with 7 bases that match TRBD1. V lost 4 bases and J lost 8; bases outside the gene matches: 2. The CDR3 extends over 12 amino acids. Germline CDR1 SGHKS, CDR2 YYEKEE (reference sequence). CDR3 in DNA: TGTGCCAGCAGCCTGGACAGGGGGGAGCTGTTTTTT. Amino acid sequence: CASSLDRGELFF.

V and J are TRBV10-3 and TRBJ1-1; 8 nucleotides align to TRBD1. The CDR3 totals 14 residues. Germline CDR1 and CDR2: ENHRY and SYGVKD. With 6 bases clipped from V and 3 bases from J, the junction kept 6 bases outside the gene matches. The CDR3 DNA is TGTGCCATCAGCCCCGGGACAGGTGACACTGAAGCTTTCTTT. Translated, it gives CAISPGTGDTEAFF.

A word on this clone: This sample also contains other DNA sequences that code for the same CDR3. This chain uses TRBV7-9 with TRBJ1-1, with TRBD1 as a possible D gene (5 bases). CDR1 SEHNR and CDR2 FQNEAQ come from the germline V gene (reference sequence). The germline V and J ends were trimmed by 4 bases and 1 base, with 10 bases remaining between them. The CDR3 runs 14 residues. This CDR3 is CASSSGTGNTEAFF. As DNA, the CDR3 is TGTGCCAGCAGCTCTGGGACTGGGAACACTGAAGCTTTCTTT.

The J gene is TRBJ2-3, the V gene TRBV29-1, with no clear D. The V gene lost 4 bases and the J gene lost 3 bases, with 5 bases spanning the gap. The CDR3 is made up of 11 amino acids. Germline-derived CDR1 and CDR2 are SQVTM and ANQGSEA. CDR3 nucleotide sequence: TGCAGCGTTGGCCGGACAGATACGCAGTATTTT. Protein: CSVGRTDTQYF.